A single sample is the source of the 26 T cell receptor beta chains below, sequenced in a study of CD8+ T cells in alopecia areata. cDNA serving as the sequencing template came from extracted, reverse transcribed RNA. Sequencing used immunoSEQ multiplex PCR; TCRdb keeps in-frame clones, though not all of them. The sample includes 150,000 to 200,000 clones, around three fifths of them seen just once. The sample's treatment: oral pan-JAK inhibitor, 5-10 mg twice daily. Sequenced material: CD4+ T cells sorted from blood, taken at week 24, from a patient treated with tofacitinib. Source of these receptors: a human donor with alopecia areata.

V usage is TRBV5-1 and J usage is TRBJ2-3; 10 bases agree with TRBD1. The CDR3 length is 16 residues. Germline assignment: CDR1 SGHRS and CDR2 YFSETQ. V lost 0 bases to trimming and J lost 8 bases; unmatched junction nucleotides: 9. CDR3 in DNA: TGCGCCAGCAGCTTGGCTCCGGGACAGGGGTTGGGTACGCAGTATTTT. Its protein is CASSLAPGQGLGTQYF.

This sequence joins TRBV5-1 and TRBJ2-1; D may be TRBD2 (7 bases). The V and J ends lost 4 bases and 7 bases respectively, with 21 bases between them. This CDR3 contains 16 residues. Germline CDR1 reads SGHRS; CDR2 reads YFSETQ. CDR3 amino acids: CASSTGWGGLSNEQFF. The DNA for the CDR3 is TGCGCCAGCAGCACAGGCTGGGGGGGCTTGTCAAATGAGCAGTTCTTC.

The chain links TRBV30 to TRBJ2-1, with D possibly matching TRBD2 (6 bases). CDR1 GTSNPN and CDR2 SVGIG come from the germline V gene (reference sequence). The CDR3 is made up of 12 amino acids. V was cut by 7 bases and J by 0 bases, with 7 bases left in between. CDR3 amino acids: CALTSSYNEQFF. The CDR3 DNA reads TGTGCCTTGACTAGCTCCTACAATGAGCAGTTCTTC.

The CDR3 is CAWSSDRIGQPQHF. The DNA for the CDR3 is TGTGCCTGGAGTTCGGACAGAATTGGTCAGCCCCAGCATTTT. The chain uses TRBV30 and TRBJ1-5; D possibly corresponds to TRBD1 (6 bases). The germline gives CDR1 GTSNPN, CDR2 SVGIG (reference sequence). CDR3 length: 14 residues. Between the trimmed V and J ends, which lost 2 bases and 6 bases, there was a span of 14 bases.

The genes are TRBV30 and TRBJ2-6; 9 bases match TRBD1. CDR3 size: 16 residues. V lost 2 bases, J lost 2 bases, and 4 bases stayed unmatched. The germline V gene encodes CDR1 GTSNPN and CDR2 SVGIG (reference sequence). The CDR3 loop is CAWSSDRGTGANVLTF. Here the CDR3 DNA reads TGTGCCTGGAGTTCGGACAGGGGTACTGGGGCCAACGTCCTGACTTTC.

This clone was seen once. The gene calls are TRBV30 and TRBJ1-2; tentative D call: TRBD1 (6 bases). Looked up from germline, CDR1 is GTSNPN and CDR2 is SVGIG (reference sequence). The CDR3 is made up of 14 amino acids. The V and J ends lost 3 bases and 3 bases respectively, with 14 bases between them. DNA of the CDR3: TGTGCCTGGAGCCCCGCTGGGGGCCACTATGGCTACACCTTC. Protein: CAWSPAGGHYGYTF.

This clone was seen ten or more times. The rearrangement joins TRBV7-2 to TRBJ1-2, with D possibly being TRBD1 (6 bases). Germline assignment: CDR1 SGHTA and CDR2 FQGNSA. Trimming stripped 3 bases from V and 6 bases from J, with 11 bases between. This CDR3 has 13 residues. The CDR3 reads CASSFVQGNGYTF. The CDR3 nucleotides are TGTGCCAGCAGCTTCGTACAGGGAAATGGCTACACCTTC. The full variable domain, its missing parts supplied by reference TRBV7-2 and TRBJ1-2, is GAGVSQSPSNKVTEKGKDVELRCDPISGHTALYWYRQSLGQGLEFLIYFQGNSAPDKSGLPSDRFSAERTGGSVSTLTIQRTQQEDSAVYLCASSFVQGNGYTFGSGTRLTVV.

This clone is a singleton in its sample. This chain connects TRBV29-1 to TRBJ1-2, with no clear D. The CDR3 is 10 amino acids. Deletions cut 5 bases from V and 6 bases from J, with 7 bases between. Germline V gene data show CDR1 as SQVTM and CDR2 as ANQGSEA. CDR3 residues: CSVLQDGYTF. The CDR3 DNA is TGCAGCGTTTTGCAGGATGGCTACACCTTC. Supplemented by reference TRBV29-1 and TRBJ1-2, the full variable domain reads SAVISQKPSRDICQRGTSLTIQCQVDSQVTMMFWYRQQPGQSLTLIATANQGSEATYESGFVIDKFPISRPNLTFSTLTVSNMSPEDSSIYLCSVLQDGYTFGSGTRLTVV.

The CDR3 here is CASSYRVSGGAPYEQYF. CDR3 nucleotides: TGCGCCAGCAGCTACCGGGTGTCGGGGGGGGCCCCCTACGAGCAGTACTTC. This rearrangement joins TRBV4-1 to TRBJ2-7; 8 positions match TRBD2. Trimming at V came to 5 bases and at J to 2 bases, leaving 14 bases not matched to a gene. This CDR3 has 17 residues. Germline CDR1 is MGHRA and CDR2 is YSYEKL.

The chain carries TRBV30 and TRBJ2-3; 7 bases map to TRBD2. The trim removed 8 bases at V and 6 bases at J, leaving 2 bases unmatched. The CDR3 sequence is 10 residues long. CDR1 and CDR2 (germline): GTSNPN, SVGIG (reference sequence). CDR3 amino acids: CARGEDTQYF. CDR3 nucleotides: TGTGCCCGGGGGGAGGATACGCAGTATTTT. The full variable domain, completed using reference TRBV30 and TRBJ2-3, is SQTIHQWPATLVQPVGSPLSLECTVEGTSNPNLYWYRQAAGRGLQLLFYSVGIGQISSEVPQNLSASRPQDRQFILSSKKLLLSDSGFYLCARGEDTQYFGPGTRLTVL.

This sequence joins TRBV18 and TRBJ2-7, with D possibly being TRBD1 (6 bases). V dropped 5 bases and J dropped 2 bases, with 13 bases sitting between them. This CDR3 contains 14 residues. Germline CDR1 KGHSH, CDR2 LQKENI. In nucleotides, the CDR3 is TGTGCCAGCTCAGCACAGGGACAAACCTACGAGCAGTACTTC. Amino acids: CASSAQGQTYEQYF.

The rearrangement uses TRBV18 and TRBJ1-1; perhaps TRBD1 as D (6 bases). Germline assignment: CDR1 KGHSH and CDR2 LQKENI. The CDR3 has 13 residues. Trimming removed 5 bases from V and 4 bases from J, with 11 bases in between. The CDR3 region is CASSSDSGTEAFF. Here the CDR3 DNA reads TGTGCCAGCTCATCGGACAGTGGCACTGAAGCTTTCTTT.

A few counts support this clone. The gene calls are TRBV5-6 and TRBJ2-2; D may be TRBD2 (6 bases). V shed 1 base and J shed 5 bases, with 12 bases lying between them. The germline V gene has CDR1 SGHDT and CDR2 YYEEEE. The CDR3 contains 15 residues. Here the CDR3 reads CASSLLSGGTGELFF. The CDR3 region has the DNA TGTGCCAGCAGCTTGTTGTCAGGAGGGACCGGGGAGCTGTTTTTT. Full variable domain (remainder filled in from reference TRBV5-6 and TRBJ2-2): DAGVTQSPTHLIKTRGQQVTLRCSPKSGHDTVSWYQQALGQGPQFIFQYYEEEERQRGNFPDRFSGHQFPNYSSELNVNALLLGDSALYLCASSLLSGGTGELFFGEGSRLTVL.

The chain has TRBV27 and TRBJ2-7, with 7 bases fitting TRBD1. This CDR3 comprises 15 residues. Trimming removed 5 bases from V and 1 base from J; junction bases left unmatched: 8. The germline CDR1 and CDR2 sequences are MNHEY and SMNVEV (reference sequence). The CDR3 DNA is TGTGCCAGCAGTATGAACGGACAGGTGTCCTACGAGCAGTACTTC. Protein product: CASSMNGQVSYEQYF.

The chain combines TRBV30 with TRBJ2-1; 11 nucleotides agree with TRBD2. Germline V lookup: CDR1 GTSNPN, CDR2 SVGIG (reference sequence). V was pared by 2 bases and J by 12 bases, with 12 bases of the junction left unmatched. The length of the CDR3 is 15 residues. The CDR3 DNA reads as TGTGCCTGGAGTCCGGGACTAGCGGCCCACCTGAGGCAGTTCTTC. Its translation is CAWSPGLAAHLRQFF. Full variable domain (rest looked up from reference TRBV30 and TRBJ2-1): SQTIHQWPATLVQPVGSPLSLECTVEGTSNPNLYWYRQAAGRGLQLLFYSVGIGQISSEVPQNLSASRPQDRQFILSSKKLLLSDSGFYLCAWSPGLAAHLRQFFGPGTRLTVL.

There are a few counts of this clone. This chain links TRBV30 with TRBJ1-5; 9 bases map to TRBD1. Germline CDR1 and CDR2: GTSNPN and SVGIG (reference sequence). Losses at the gene ends were 3 bases for V and 6 bases for J; bases not matched to a gene: 9. This CDR3 has 15 residues. CDR3 residues: CAWSAAGTGTQPQHF. CDR3 coding DNA: TGTGCCTGGAGCGCCGCCGGGACAGGGACTCAGCCCCAGCATTTT.

J is TRBJ1-5 and V is TRBV4-2; TRBD1 aligns across 7 bases. The CDR3 loop spans 17 amino acids. Germline V gene lookup returns CDR1 LGHNA and CDR2 YNFKEQ. V was pared by 0 bases and J by 2 bases, with 7 bases of the junction left unmatched. The CDR3 region has the DNA TGTGCCAGCAGCCAAGAACAGGGGACATATGGCAATCAGCCCCAGCATTTT. As protein: CASSQEQGTYGNQPQHF.

The chain links TRBV29-1 to TRBJ2-3; D unresolved. The CDR3 has 13 residues. The germline V gene has CDR1 SQVTM and CDR2 ANQGSEA. V lost 4 bases and J 10 bases, leaving 18 bases between the germline ends. The CDR3 region is CSVVVRTRYSQYF. The CDR3 DNA reads as TGCAGCGTTGTAGTCAGGACCAGATACTCGCAGTATTTT.

A few counts support this clone. V is TRBV19 and J is TRBJ2-3; D ambiguous. The CDR3 is made up of 14 amino acids. The germline gives CDR1 LNHDA, CDR2 SQIVND (reference sequence). V dropped 5 bases and J dropped 0 bases, with 9 bases sitting between them. The CDR3 DNA is TGTGCCAGTAGTTTGGACCTCAGCACAGATACGCAGTATTTT. Protein sequence: CASSLDLSTDTQYF.

The chain is built from TRBV27 and TRBJ1-2, with D possibly being TRBD1 (5 bases). The CDR3 runs to 13 residues. Germline lookup yields CDR1 MNHEY and CDR2 SMNVEV (reference sequence). The germline V and J ends were trimmed by 3 bases and 6 bases, with 11 bases remaining between them. The CDR3 DNA reads TGTGCCAGCAGTTTTTCCAGGGAAAATGGCTACACCTTC. Translating it yields CASSFSRENGYTF.

A note on this clone: Other DNA variants within this sample encode the same CDR3. CDR3 coding DNA: TGTGCCTGGAGTCGCCAAGAGACCCAGTACTTC. As protein: CAWSRQETQYF. The rearrangement uses TRBV30 and TRBJ2-5, with D hard to call. The CDR3 extends over 11 amino acids. V lost 2 bases and J lost 1, with 2 bases in between. The germline V gene has CDR1 GTSNPN and CDR2 SVGIG (reference sequence).

The chain couples TRBV29-1 to TRBJ1-5, with D possibly matching TRBD1 (5 bases). Trimming stripped 4 bases from V and 4 bases from J, with 11 bases between. Germline CDR1 and CDR2: SQVTM and ANQGSEA. There are 13 residues in the CDR3. CDR3 coding DNA: TGCAGCGTTGGGGGGAATAGGAATCAGCCCCAGCATTTT. Encoded protein: CSVGGNRNQPQHF.

This clone showed up just once. The chain carries TRBV29-1 and TRBJ2-5; D unresolved. Trimming left V 5 bases short and J 2 bases short, with 3 bases between. CDR1 is SQVTM, CDR2 ANQGSEA, per germline. The CDR3 length is 10 residues. Here the CDR3 DNA reads TGCAGCGTTAATCAAGAGACCCAGTACTTC. It specifies CSVNQETQYF.

The genes are TRBV30 and TRBJ1-3; the D is unclear. The V end lost 5 bases, the J end lost 2 bases, and 13 bases lay between the germline ends. This CDR3 has 14 amino acids. Germline V lookup: CDR1 GTSNPN, CDR2 SVGIG (reference sequence). This CDR3 is CAWDGLFAGNTIYF. Written as DNA, the CDR3 is TGTGCCTGGGACGGCCTTTTCGCTGGAAACACCATATATTTT.

This clone occurred a few times. The chain couples TRBV4-1 to TRBJ2-5; a possible D gene is TRBD2 (6 bases). Trimming took off 4 bases at V and 2 bases at J, with 11 bases between the two ends. This CDR3 contains 14 residues. Germline assignment: CDR1 MGHRA and CDR2 YSYEKL. CDR3: CASSLGTEQETQYF. DNA of the CDR3: TGCGCCAGCAGCCTTGGGACTGAGCAAGAGACCCAGTACTTC.

The chain links TRBV6-5 to TRBJ1-1; the match to TRBD1 covers 7 bases. Per the germline V gene, CDR1 is MNHEY and CDR2 is SVGAGI. The CDR3 covers 14 residues. J was trimmed by 7 bases and V by 0 bases; bases with no gene match: 5. The CDR3 bases are TGTGCCAGCAGTTACTCGACAGGGCAGTTTGAAGCTTTCTTT. Translating it yields CASSYSTGQFEAFF.